Detailed here is one T cell receptor (beta chain). Its matching antigen is unknown. In TCRdb, the reads were re-called with MiXCR into one record per CDR3 protein. Of some 250,000 distinct CDR3 sequences in the sample, approximately 9.2% are singletons; the top ten hold more than 13%. This CDR3 spans 15 amino acids. CDR1 and CDR2 (germline): SGHDN, FVKESK. The V segment lost 4 bases and the J segment 2 bases; nucleotides outside the gene matches: 5. This entry belongs to a study of T cell repertoires in cytomegalovirus infection. For the study at large: Public signatures in TCR beta pointed to CMV infection and matching HLA type.

The study's findings and limits: HLA-C-restricted CMV clonotypes gave the most frequent clonotype in two of eight donors. There were carriers of CMV plus the relevant HLA, and cumulative public TCR beta family frequency identified them.

Sequencing was performed on PBMCs. This receptor was identified in a human donor in good health (CMV status not recorded). Some clones in this sample may be carry-over from other donors' samples. This chain connects TRBV14 to TRBJ1-3; 7 bases match TRBD1. CDR3: CASSRQGFPGNTIYF. DNA for the CDR3: TGTGCCAGCAGCCGACAGGGTTTTCCTGGAAACACCATATATTTT.